This is a list of T cell receptor beta chains from one sample in a study of CD8+ T cells in alopecia areata. The data were produced by immunoSEQ multiplex PCR, yet TCRdb's version contains in-frame clones alone and is incomplete. Here the sample spans about 210,000 clones, approximately 45% being singletons. The specimen comprised CD4+ T cells sorted from blood, sampled at approximately week 36, from a patient treated with tofacitinib. The receptors were gathered from a human donor with alopecia areata. Both conserved end residues are part of each CDR3. D genes are given only for firm matches. The size field is filled for only some rows; it gives once, few, many or a size class.

TRBJ2-7,few,-,TRBV29-1,TGCAGCGGGAGACAGGGAGGAGGCGAGCAGTACTTC,CSGRQGGGEQYF
TRBJ2-7,-,-,TRBV5-4,TGTGCCAGCAGCCAAGGGGAATCCTCCTACGAGCAGTACTTC,CASSQGESSYEQYF
TRBJ2-2,many,TRBD1,TRBV5-1,TGCGCCAGCAGCGAAATCGGGACAGAGAACACCGGGGAGCTGTTTTTT,CASSEIGTENTGELFF
TRBJ2-7,few,TRBD2,TRBV7-6,TGTGCCAGCAGCTCCGGGACTAGCGGCGTAGGCGAGCAGTACTTC,CASSSGTSGVGEQYF
TRBJ2-1,-,TRBD2,TRBV7-3,TGTGCCAGCAGCTTAGGACTAGCGGACAATGAGCAGTTCTTC,CASSLGLADNEQFF
TRBJ2-5,-,TRBD1,TRBV2,TGTGCCAGCAGCAGGGACAGGACCCAAGAGACCCAGTACTTC,CASSRDRTQETQYF
TRBJ2-2,few,TRBD1,TRBV4-3,TGCGCCAGCAGCCGAAGACAGGGGGCGCCGACCGGGGAGCTGTTTTTT,CASSRRQGAPTGELFF
TRBJ1-1,-,-,TRBV30,TGTGCCTGGACTCAAGGGGGCACTGAAGCTTTCTTT,CAWTQGGTEAFF
TRBJ2-1,-,-,TRBV6-1,TGTGCCAGCAGGCGGGAAGTCTACGATGAGCAGTTCTTC,CASRREVYDEQFF
TRBJ2-3,-,-,TRBV2,TGTGCCAGCAGGCTCGTTCCAGATACGCAGTATTTT,CASRLVPDTQYF
TRBJ2-2,-,TRBD2,TRBV4-1,TGCGCCAGCAGGCCGGCGGGAGGGACCGGGGAGCTGTTTTTT,CASRPAGGTGELFF
TRBJ2-7,few,TRBD1,TRBV7-2,TGTGCCAGCAGCTTTGGGACAGATAATTACTACGAGCAGTACTTC,CASSFGTDNYYEQYF
TRBJ2-5,-,-,TRBV29-1,TGCAGCGTTCGACGGGTCCAAGAGACCCAGTACTTC,CSVRRVQETQYF
TRBJ2-3,-,TRBD1,TRBV4-1,TGCGCCAGCAGCCAGCAACAGGGGGCAGGGACAGATACGCAGTATTTT,CASSQQQGAGTDTQYF
TRBJ2-1,few,-,TRBV4-1,TGCGCCAGCAGCCGCCACAATGAGCAGTTCTTC,CASSRHNEQFF
TRBJ2-1,few,-,TRBV18,TGTGCCAGCTCACCACCTAGAGGCCGCAGCTCCTACAATGAGCAGTTCTTC,CASSPPRGRSSYNEQFF
TRBJ2-6,-,TRBD1,TRBV7-2,TGTGCCAGCAGCTCAACAGGGGTAGGGGCCAACGTCCTGACTTTC,CASSSTGVGANVLTF
TRBJ2-6,-,-,TRBV30,TGTGCCTGGACTCGGACCTCTGGGGCCAACGTCCTGACTTTC,CAWTRTSGANVLTF
TRBJ2-1,few,-,TRBV7-9,TGTGCCAGCAGCTTAGTAGCCCTCAGCTACAATGAGCAGTTCTTC,CASSLVALSYNEQFF
TRBJ2-1,few,-,TRBV29-1,TGCAGCGTTGAGGGGTACAATGAGCAGTTCTTC,CSVEGYNEQFF
TRBJ1-4,few,-,TRBV5-4,TGTGCCAGCAGCTTGGAGACAGGAAACAATGAAAAACTGTTTTTT,CASSLETGNNEKLFF
TRBJ2-4,-,-,TRBV2,TGTGCCAGCAGTCCAGGGTTGTCCAAAAACATTCAGTACTTC,CASSPGLSKNIQYF
TRBJ1-2,-,-,TRBV28,TGTGCCAGCAGTACCCAGCTCCACTATGGCTACACCTTC,CASSTQLHYGYTF
TRBJ2-2,-,-,TRBV6-5,TGTGCCAGCAGTTTCACAGGGTCCGGGGAGCTGTTTTTT,CASSFTGSGELFF
TRBJ2-7,-,-,TRBV15,TGTGCCACCAGCAGAGACGACAGGATGAGCTCCTACGAGCAGTACTTC,CATSRDDRMSSYEQYF
TRBJ2-3,few,TRBD2,TRBV30,TGTGCCTGGAGACTAGCGGGAGGGACAGATACGCAGTATTTT,CAWRLAGGTDTQYF
TRBJ1-1,few,TRBD1,TRBV5-1,TGCGCCAGCAGCTTGACGCCGGGACAGGGGAAGGCTGAAGCTTTCTTT,CASSLTPGQGKAEAFF
TRBJ2-5,few,TRBD2,TRBV29-1,TGCAGCGTTATCAGGGAGGGGAGGGAGACCCAGTACTTC,CSVIREGRETQYF
TRBJ1-3,-,-,TRBV18,TGTGCCAGCTCACCGGAGGGTTCTATCTCTGGAAACACCATATATTTT,CASSPEGSISGNTIYF
TRBJ2-7,-,TRBD2,TRBV30,TGTGCCTGGGCGACTAGCGCTAACGAGCAGTACTTC,CAWATSANEQYF
TRBJ2-3,-,-,TRBV2,TGTGCCAGCAGTGAAGCGCGAGGAGCAGATACGCAGTATTTT,CASSEARGADTQYF
TRBJ2-3,-,-,TRBV5-6,TGTGCCAGCAGCTTGTTCGGCACAGATACGCAGTATTTT,CASSLFGTDTQYF
TRBJ2-3,-,-,TRBV25-1,TGTGCCAGCAGTGAAGAGGAGGGGAAGGATACGCAGTATTTT,CASSEEEGKDTQYF
TRBJ1-5,few,-,TRBV5-6,TGTGCCAGCAGCTCGACAGCTAGCAATCAGCCCCAGCATTTT,CASSSTASNQPQHF
TRBJ2-1,-,-,TRBV11-2,TGTGCCAGCAGCGAGTACAATGAGCAGTTCTTC,CASSEYNEQFF
TRBJ2-7,once,-,TRBV5-6,TGTGCCAGCAGCTTGGACCAAGGGGGTGTCAGGGACTACGAGCAGTACTTC,CASSLDQGGVRDYEQYF
TRBJ2-1,-,-,TRBV6-6,TGTGCCAGCAGTTACGCTAGCGTGCGGGATGAGCAGTTCTTC,CASSYASVRDEQFF
TRBJ1-1,-,-,TRBV6-5,TGTGCCAGCAGTTACCCGATCACTGAAGCTTTCTTT,CASSYPITEAFF
TRBJ1-5,-,TRBD1,TRBV30,TGTGCCTGGAGTGTCGGCAGGGGGGCTAATCAGCCCCAGCATTTT,CAWSVGRGANQPQHF
TRBJ2-1,-,TRBD1,TRBV5-4,TGTGCCAGCAGCCCAGGACAGGGGGCGCTTCGTGAGCAGTTCTTC,CASSPGQGALREQFF
TRBJ2-1,-,-,TRBV4-3,TGCGCCAGCAGCCAAGATCTGGTCGGGAATGAGCAGTTCTTC,CASSQDLVGNEQFF
TRBJ2-7,-,TRBD2,TRBV30,TGTGCCTGGAGACTAGCGGGAGGTCCGAGGAGATCCGACGAGCAGTACTTC,CAWRLAGGPRRSDEQYF
TRBJ2-5,once,-,TRBV19,TGTGCCAGTAGTATAGTATCTGGAGAGCAAGAGACCCAGTACTTC,CASSIVSGEQETQYF
TRBJ2-7,-,-,TRBV7-8,TGTGCCAGCAGCTCCTTGGGGGCCAACTACGAGCAGTACTTC,CASSSLGANYEQYF
TRBJ1-2,few,TRBD1,TRBV28,TGTGCCAGCAGTTCTCCTCAGGGGGCCTATGGCTACACCTTC,CASSSPQGAYGYTF
TRBJ1-3,-,TRBD1,TRBV30,TGTGCCTGGGGCCCAGGGGGCCTCGGAAACACCATATATTTT,CAWGPGGLGNTIYF
TRBJ1-5,-,-,TRBV11-2,TGTGCCAGCAGCTTAGTGCCGCAAAATGTCAATCAGCCCCAGCATTTT,CASSLVPQNVNQPQHF
TRBJ2-3,-,TRBD2,TRBV30,TGTGCCTGGAGTGGGACTAGCGGCTCAACGGGGCGCACAGATACGCAGTATTTT,CAWSGTSGSTGRTDTQYF